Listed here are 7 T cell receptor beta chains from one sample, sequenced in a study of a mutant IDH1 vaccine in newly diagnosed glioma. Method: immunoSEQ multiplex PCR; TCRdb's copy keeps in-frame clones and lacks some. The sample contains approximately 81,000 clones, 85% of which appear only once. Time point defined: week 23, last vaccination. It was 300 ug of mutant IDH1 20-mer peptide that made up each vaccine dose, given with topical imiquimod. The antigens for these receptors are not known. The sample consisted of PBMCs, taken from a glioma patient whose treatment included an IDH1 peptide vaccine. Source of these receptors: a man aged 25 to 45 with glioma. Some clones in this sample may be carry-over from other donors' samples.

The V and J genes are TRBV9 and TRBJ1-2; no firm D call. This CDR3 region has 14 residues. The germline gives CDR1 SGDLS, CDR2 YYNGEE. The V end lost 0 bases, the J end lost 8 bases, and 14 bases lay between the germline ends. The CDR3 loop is CASSVVSSSEGYTF. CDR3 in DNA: TGTGCCAGCAGCGTAGTATCCTCGTCAGAGGGCTACACCTTC.

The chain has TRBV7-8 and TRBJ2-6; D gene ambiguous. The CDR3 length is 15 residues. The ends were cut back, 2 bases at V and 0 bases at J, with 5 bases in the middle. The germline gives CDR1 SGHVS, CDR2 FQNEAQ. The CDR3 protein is CASSLMASGANVLTF. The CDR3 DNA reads TGTGCCAGCAGCTTAATGGCCTCTGGGGCCAACGTCCTGACTTTC.

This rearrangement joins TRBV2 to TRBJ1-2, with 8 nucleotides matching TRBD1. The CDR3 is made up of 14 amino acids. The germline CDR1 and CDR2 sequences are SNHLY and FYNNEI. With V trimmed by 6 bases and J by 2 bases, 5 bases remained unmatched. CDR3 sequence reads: CASRPWTGNYGYTF. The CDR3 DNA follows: TGTGCCAGCAGACCCTGGACAGGGAACTATGGCTACACCTTC.

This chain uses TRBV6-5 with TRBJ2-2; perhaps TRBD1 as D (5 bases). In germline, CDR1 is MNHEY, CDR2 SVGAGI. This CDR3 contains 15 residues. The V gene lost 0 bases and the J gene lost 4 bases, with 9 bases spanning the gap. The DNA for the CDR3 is TGTGCCAGCAGTTACTCCCAGGGATCCACCGGGGAGCTGTTTTTT. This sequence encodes CASSYSQGSTGELFF.

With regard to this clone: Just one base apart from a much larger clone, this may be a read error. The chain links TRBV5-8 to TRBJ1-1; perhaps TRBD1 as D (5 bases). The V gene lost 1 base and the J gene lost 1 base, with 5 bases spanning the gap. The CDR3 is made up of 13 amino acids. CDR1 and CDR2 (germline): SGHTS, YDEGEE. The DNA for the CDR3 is TGTGCCAGCAGCTTGACAGGGAACACTGAAGCTTTCTTT. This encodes CASSLTGNTEAFF.

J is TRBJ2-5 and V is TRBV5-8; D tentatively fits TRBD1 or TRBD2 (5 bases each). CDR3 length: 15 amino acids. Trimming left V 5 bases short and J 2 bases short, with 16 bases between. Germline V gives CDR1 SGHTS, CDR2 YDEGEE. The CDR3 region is CASSGGRGAQETQYF. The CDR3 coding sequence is TGTGCCAGCAGTGGGGGTCGGGGAGCACAAGAGACCCAGTACTTC.

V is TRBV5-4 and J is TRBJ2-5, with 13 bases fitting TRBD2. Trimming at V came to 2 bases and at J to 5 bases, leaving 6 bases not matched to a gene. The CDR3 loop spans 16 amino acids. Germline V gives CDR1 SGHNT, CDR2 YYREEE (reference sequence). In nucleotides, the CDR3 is TGTGCCAGCAGCTTAACTAGCGGGGGGGCCGGGGAGACCCAGTACTTC. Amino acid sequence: CASSLTSGGAGETQYF.